What follows is one T cell receptor (beta chain) and its context. These data belong to a study of blood T cell repertoires in COVID-19. Across the whole study: The United States, Italy and Spain provided the acute and convalescent COVID-19 samples. T cells, B-cell-depleted T cells, or PBMCs supplied cDNA or gDNA.

Original processing methods: Quantification of nucleated cells was approximated via reference gene primer amplification. Generated by immunoSEQ multiplex PCR, the TCRdb table keeps only in-frame clones and is missing some. V, J and clone size derive from that table, while D and trimming were established from the DNA sequence. The repertoire holds some 350,000 clones, with around 83% as singletons. The CDR3 totals 16 residues. Trimming at V came to 6 bases and at J to 0 bases, leaving 9 bases not matched to a gene. The germline gives CDR1 MNHNY, CDR2 SVGAGI (reference sequence). The chain recombines TRBV6-6 with TRBJ1-2; 8 nucleotides match TRBD1. Specimen: peripheral blood. The sequence came from a man aged 25 to 40 with active or convalescent COVID-19. CDR3 coding DNA: TGTGCCAGCAGCACTATTCAGGGGGCGCCTAACTATGGCTACACCTTC. Translation gives CASSTIQGAPNYGYTF.